The 23 T cell receptor beta chains below were found in one sample sequenced in a study of T cells in Graves' hyperthyroidism and ophthalmopathy. Amplification targeted TCR beta CDR3 regions from RNA transcripts. HTBI primers were employed in a first-round RT-PCR of the TCR CDR3. TCRdb reprocessed the multiplex PCR reads via MiXCR and lists one record per CDR3 protein. The sample lists hundreds of thousands of distinct CDR3 sequences; 16% were seen once. Specimen: blood. The receptors shown here come from a woman between 40 and 50 years old with Graves' ophthalmopathy.

The rearrangement uses TRBV28 and TRBJ2-7, with D tentatively TRBD2 (7 bases). CDR3 length: 17 amino acids. Trimming took 3 bases from V and 3 from J, leaving 21 bases between them. CDR1 and CDR2 from the germline V gene are MDHEN and SYDVKM. CDR3 sequence: CASSLGGGSRTYYEQYF. The CDR3 nucleotides are TGTGCCAGCAGTTTGGGAGGGGGGTCGCGGACCTACTACGAGCAGTACTTC.

This clonotype was recorded at least ten times. The CDR3 DNA reads as TGTGCCAGCAGTTTAGGGACAGGGTTCTCCTCCTACAATGAGCAGTTCTTC. Translation gives CASSLGTGFSSYNEQFF. This chain links TRBV28 with TRBJ2-1; 9 nucleotides agree with TRBD1. V trimming: 2 bases; J trimming: 0 bases; junction bases outside the gene matches: 5. The length of the CDR3 is 17 residues. Germline V CDR1 and CDR2: MDHEN, SYDVKM.

This clonotype was seen repeatedly, ten times or more. The chain uses TRBV2 and TRBJ2-3; 13 bases are a match to TRBD2. CDR3 length equals 18 residues. V trimming: 3 bases; J trimming: 1 base; junction bases outside the gene matches: 7. Germline V gene lookup returns CDR1 SNHLY and CDR2 FYNNEI. Here the CDR3 DNA reads TGTGCCAGCAGTGAGAAGACTAGCGGGAGGCCCGGCACAGATACGCAGTATTTT. It yields the protein CASSEKTSGRPGTDTQYF.

This clonotype has only a few counts. The genes are TRBV20-1 and TRBJ1-1; 9 positions match TRBD1. Germline V gene lookup returns CDR1 DFQATT and CDR2 SNEGSKA (reference sequence). The CDR3 has 14 amino acids. V lost 4 bases to trimming and J lost 3 bases; unmatched junction nucleotides: 6. Here the CDR3 reads CSATGQGTDTEAFF. DNA of the CDR3: TGCAGTGCTACCGGACAGGGGACTGACACTGAAGCTTTCTTT.

The chain links TRBV12-3 or TRBV12-4 to TRBJ2-1; 13 nucleotides match TRBD2. The CDR3 covers 19 residues. The trim removed 6 bases at V and 9 bases at J, leaving 20 bases unmatched. CDR3 sequence: CASSLRLAGGLLKGGEQFF. CDR3 DNA sequence: TGTGCCAGCAGCCTACGACTAGCGGGGGGCCTTCTAAAGGGGGGTGAGCAGTTCTTC.

This clonotype was found a few times. The chain recombines TRBV6-5 with TRBJ2-5; 7 bases are a match to TRBD2. The CDR3 has 20 amino acids. Germline V gene lookup returns CDR1 MNHEY and CDR2 SVGAGI. With 2 bases clipped from V and 4 bases from J, the junction kept 22 bases outside the gene matches. The CDR3 loop is CASSYDLPGLRDRPTETQYF. As DNA, the CDR3 is TGTGCCAGCAGTTACGACCTCCCGGGACTACGAGACCGGCCGACAGAGACCCAGTACTTC.

This clonotype was seen more than once but under ten times. The chain combines TRBV19 with TRBJ1-6; D is ambiguous. The CDR3 extends over 14 amino acids. The V end was cut by 5 bases, the J end by 7 bases, with 12 bases between. The germline CDR1 and CDR2 sequences are LNHDA and SQIVND (reference sequence). In nucleotides, the CDR3 is TGTGCCAGTAGTGATCTGTCGTCCAATTCACCCCTCCACTTT. It is translated as CASSDLSSNSPLHF.

The chain carries TRBV7-9 and TRBJ1-4; 8 positions agree with TRBD1. In germline, CDR1 is SEHNR, CDR2 FQNEAQ (reference sequence). Trimming removed 4 bases from V and 5 bases from J; junction bases left unmatched: 6. This CDR3 contains 15 residues. CDR3: CASSSPGGANEKLFF. For the CDR3, the DNA is TGTGCCAGCAGCTCCCCAGGGGGCGCAAATGAAAAACTGTTTTTT.

The sample holds many counts of this clonotype. This rearrangement joins TRBV30 to TRBJ2-2; 8 positions agree with TRBD1. The germline V gene has CDR1 GTSNPN and CDR2 SVGIG (reference sequence). V gave up 5 bases and J gave up 0 bases; unmatched junction bases: 5. The CDR3 consists of 15 residues. The CDR3 here is CAWAQGASNTGELFF. CDR3 sequence (DNA): TGTGCCTGGGCCCAGGGGGCCTCGAACACCGGGGAGCTGTTTTTT.

There are a few counts of this clonotype. CDR3 in amino acids: CASSLTGLVRYEQFF. CDR3 sequence (DNA): TGTGCCAGCAGTTTAACGGGACTAGTAAGGTATGAGCAGTTCTTC. V usage is TRBV2 and J usage is TRBJ2-1; 8 nucleotides agree with TRBD2. Germline V gene sequence: CDR1 SNHLY, CDR2 FYNNEI. The CDR3 extends over 15 amino acids. The V gene end was trimmed by 5 bases and the J gene end by 8 bases; junction bases not matched to a gene: 11.

This clonotype was counted many times. The V gene is TRBV6-1, the J gene TRBJ2-7; 11 bases line up with TRBD1. Germline V CDR1 and CDR2: MNHNS, SASEGT. CDR3 length equals 14 residues. V gave up 7 bases and J gave up 7 bases; unmatched junction bases: 9. CDR3 residues: CASNPGQGAREQYF. The CDR3 DNA follows: TGTGCCAGCAACCCCGGACAGGGGGCGAGGGAGCAGTACTTC.

This clonotype appeared a few times. V is TRBV28 and J is TRBJ1-6; D unclear. This CDR3 is built from 15 residues. The V gene lost 5 bases and the J gene lost 5 bases, with 13 bases spanning the gap. Germline V gives CDR1 MDHEN, CDR2 SYDVKM. The CDR3 region is CASSASVPHNSPLHF. CDR3 coding DNA: TGTGCCAGCAGTGCTTCAGTGCCTCATAATTCACCCCTCCACTTT.

As for this clonotype: A much larger clonotype is one base distant, so this may be a read error. J is TRBJ2-3 and V is TRBV7-2; 7 bases match TRBD2. This CDR3 contains 13 residues. In germline, CDR1 is SGHTA, CDR2 FQGNSA. The CDR3 spells CANSLAGIDTQYF. The CDR3, as DNA: TGTGCCAACAGCTTAGCGGGTATAGATACGCAGTATTTT.

Note on this clonotype: At one boundary the junction diverges from the germline segment, which might be a read error. This rearrangement joins TRBV7-7 to TRBJ1-1; a weak D match, TRBD1 (6 bases). The CDR3 is made up of 14 amino acids. Germline CDR1 SSHAT, CDR2 FNYEAQ (reference sequence). CDR3 sequence reads: CASSPQGWNTEAFF. As DNA, the CDR3 is TGTGCTAGCAGCCCACAGGGTTGGAACACTGAAGCTTTCTTT.

This clonotype showed up many times. The CDR3 DNA reads TGTGCCAGCAGTTTGGACAGGGGGACTGAAGCTTTCTTT. It yields the protein CASSLDRGTEAFF. V usage is TRBV12-3 or TRBV12-4 and J usage is TRBJ1-1; 10 positions agree with TRBD1. The ends lost 3 bases at V and 5 bases at J; junction bases unmatched: 0. This CDR3 region has 13 residues.

Many counts were recorded for this clonotype. The chain combines TRBV28 with TRBJ2-1; 11 nucleotides agree with TRBD1. Germline V gene sequence: CDR1 MDHEN, CDR2 SYDVKM. This CDR3 is built from 16 residues. The J segment lost 4 bases and the V segment lost 2 bases, leaving 4 bases of the junction unmatched. This chain's CDR3 is CASSLEGQGAYNEQFF. The CDR3 coding sequence is TGTGCCAGCAGTTTAGAAGGACAGGGGGCTTACAATGAGCAGTTCTTC.

The V gene is TRBV20-1, the J gene TRBJ1-4; the match to TRBD1 covers 7 bases. Unmatched junction bases numbered 8, after V lost 3 bases and J lost 7 bases. Germline V gives CDR1 DFQATT, CDR2 SNEGSKA (reference sequence). This CDR3 comprises 14 residues. The CDR3 coding sequence is TGCAGTGCTAGGGGCGACAGGGATGGTGAAAAACTGTTTTTT. Its protein product is CSARGDRDGEKLFF.

This clonotype has only a few counts. Compared with germline, one end of the junction differs, possibly owing to a read error. The chain joins TRBV5-1 to TRBJ1-5; no clear D. Germline CDR1 SGHRS, CDR2 YFSETQ. CDR3 length: 14 residues. This CDR3 reads CASSPGPQNRPQHF. DNA of the CDR3: TGCGCCAGCAGCCCCGGGCCGCAAAATCGGCCCCAGCATTTT. Full variable domain (missing parts from reference TRBV5-1 and TRBJ1-5): KAGVTQTPRYLIKTRGQQVTLSCSPISGHRSVSWYQQTPGQGLQFLFEYFSETQRNKGNFPGRFSGRQFSNSRSEMNVSTLELGDSALYLCASSPGPQNRPQHFGDGTRLSIL.

The CDR3 sequence is CASSFGTGGAEQYF. The CDR3 DNA sequence: TGTGCCAGCAGTTTTGGGACAGGGGGCGCCGAGCAGTACTTC. V usage is TRBV6-5 and J usage is TRBJ2-7; 12 bases line up with TRBD1. Trimming took 4 bases from V and 6 from J; bases not matched to a gene: 4. The CDR3 extends over 14 amino acids. From germline, CDR1 is MNHEY and CDR2 SVGAGI.

This chain uses TRBV6-4 with TRBJ2-4; D is possibly TRBD1 (6 bases). The germline V gene encodes CDR1 MRHNA and CDR2 SNTAGT. V was clipped by 6 bases and J by 8 bases, with 20 bases between them. This CDR3 is 15 amino acids long. Here the CDR3 reads CASRSGDTSADIQYF. The DNA of the CDR3 is TGTGCCAGCAGAAGTGGGGACACCTCCGCGGACATTCAGTACTTC.

Points on this clonotype: A read error may be the cause here, since a much bigger clone is one base away. This chain connects TRBV3-1 to TRBJ2-3, with 12 bases matching TRBD2. The CDR3 consists of 15 residues. CDR1 and CDR2 (germline): LGHDT, YNNKEL (reference sequence). CDR3: CAGSPRTSGKFVQYF. In nucleotides, the CDR3 is TGTGCCGGCAGCCCACGGACTAGCGGGAAATTTGTGCAGTATTTT.

The table lists this clonotype with many counts. The V and J genes are TRBV5-1 and TRBJ2-1; 12 nucleotides agree with TRBD1. Looked up from germline, CDR1 is SGHRS and CDR2 is YFSETQ. Losses at the gene ends were 6 bases for V and 7 bases for J; bases not matched to a gene: 11. The CDR3 contains 16 residues. DNA of the CDR3: TGCGCCAGCACCCCGGCTGGGACAGGGGGCAGGAATGAGCAGTTCTTC. Its protein is CASTPAGTGGRNEQFF. The full variable domain, with the rest looked up from reference TRBV5-1 and TRBJ2-1, is KAGVTQTPRYLIKTRGQQVTLSCSPISGHRSVSWYQQTPGQGLQFLFEYFSETQRNKGNFPGRFSGRQFSNSRSEMNVSTLELGDSALYLCASTPAGTGGRNEQFFGPGTRLTVL.

The V and J genes are TRBV4-1 and TRBJ1-1; D unresolved. Germline CDR1 and CDR2: MGHRA and YSYEKL. Trimming took off 1 base at V and 0 bases at J, with 12 bases between the two ends. The CDR3 has 16 residues. The CDR3 is CASSQGPLVVNTEAFF. Written as DNA, the CDR3 is TGCGCCAGCAGCCAAGGACCGTTGGTCGTGAACACTGAAGCTTTCTTT.